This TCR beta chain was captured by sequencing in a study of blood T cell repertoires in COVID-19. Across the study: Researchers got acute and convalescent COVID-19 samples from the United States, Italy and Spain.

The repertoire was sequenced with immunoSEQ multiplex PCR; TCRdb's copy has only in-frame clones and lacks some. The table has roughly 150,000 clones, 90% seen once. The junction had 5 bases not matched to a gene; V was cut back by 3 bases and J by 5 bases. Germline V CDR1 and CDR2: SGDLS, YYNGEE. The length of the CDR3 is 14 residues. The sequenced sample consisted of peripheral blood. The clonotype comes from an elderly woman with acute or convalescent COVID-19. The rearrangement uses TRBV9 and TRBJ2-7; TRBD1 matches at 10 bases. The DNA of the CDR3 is TGTGCCAGCAGCGGACGACAGGGGGCAAACGAGCAGTACTTC. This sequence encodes CASSGRQGANEQYF.